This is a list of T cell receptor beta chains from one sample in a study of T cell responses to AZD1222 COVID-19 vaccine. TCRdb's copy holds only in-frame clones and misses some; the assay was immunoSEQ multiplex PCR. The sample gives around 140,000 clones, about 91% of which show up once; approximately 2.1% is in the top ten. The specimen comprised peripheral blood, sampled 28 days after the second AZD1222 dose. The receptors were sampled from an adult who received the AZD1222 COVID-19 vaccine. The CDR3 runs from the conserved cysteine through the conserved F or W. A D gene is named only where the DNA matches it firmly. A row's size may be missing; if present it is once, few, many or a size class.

cdr3_aa: CASSLRTGSTDTQYF
cdr3_nt: TGTGCCAGCAGCCTCCGGACAGGGAGCACAGATACGCAGTATTTT
d_call: TRBD1
j_call: TRBJ2-3
clone_size: .
v_call: TRBV6-5

cdr3_aa: CASTPDRAYGYTF
cdr3_nt: TGTGCCAGCACCCCAGACAGGGCCTATGGCTACACCTTC
d_call: TRBD1
j_call: TRBJ1-2
clone_size: .
v_call: TRBV2

cdr3_aa: CASSILAGSTDTQYF
cdr3_nt: TGTGCCAGCAGTATTCTAGCGGGGAGCACAGATACGCAGTATTTT
d_call: TRBD2
j_call: TRBJ2-3
clone_size: .
v_call: TRBV6-5

cdr3_aa: CASSLGPTLQYF
cdr3_nt: TGTGCCAGCAGCCTTGGGCCCACCCTCCAGTACTTC
d_call: .
j_call: TRBJ2-5
clone_size: few
v_call: TRBV5-4

cdr3_aa: CSARGQGITEAFF
cdr3_nt: TGCAGCGCCCGCGGTCAGGGGATCACTGAAGCTTTCTTT
d_call: .
j_call: TRBJ1-1
clone_size: .
v_call: TRBV29-1

cdr3_aa: CASSTGTSGYQETQYF
cdr3_nt: TGTGCCAGCAGCACCGGGACTAGCGGGTACCAAGAGACCCAGTACTTC
d_call: TRBD2
j_call: TRBJ2-5
clone_size: .
v_call: TRBV6-2/TRBV6-3

cdr3_aa: CSTDGNYGYTF
cdr3_nt: TGCAGTACCGACGGCAACTATGGCTACACCTTC
d_call: .
j_call: TRBJ1-2
clone_size: .
v_call: TRBV20-1

cdr3_aa: CASSAGQGLGQPQHF
cdr3_nt: TGTGCCAGCAGCGCTGGCCAGGGGCTGGGGCAGCCCCAGCATTTT
d_call: .
j_call: TRBJ1-5
clone_size: few
v_call: TRBV2

cdr3_aa: CASSLEGVTEAFF
cdr3_nt: TGCGCCAGCAGCTTGGAGGGTGTCACTGAAGCTTTCTTT
d_call: .
j_call: TRBJ1-1
clone_size: .
v_call: TRBV5-1

cdr3_aa: CASMERVYNEQFF
cdr3_nt: TGTGCCAGTATGGAGCGGGTATACAATGAGCAGTTCTTC
d_call: .
j_call: TRBJ2-1
clone_size: once
v_call: TRBV19

cdr3_aa: CASSQRRGETQYF
cdr3_nt: TGTGCCAGCAGCCAGCGGAGGGGGGAGACCCAGTACTTC
d_call: .
j_call: TRBJ2-5
clone_size: .
v_call: TRBV7-3

cdr3_aa: CASSPDRYNEQFF
cdr3_nt: TGTGCCAGCAGCCCCGACAGATACAATGAGCAGTTCTTC
d_call: .
j_call: TRBJ2-1
clone_size: .
v_call: TRBV6-5

cdr3_aa: CATSDPPGGTDTQYF
cdr3_nt: TGTGCCACCAGTGATCCCCCAGGGGGCACAGATACGCAGTATTTT
d_call: .
j_call: TRBJ2-3
clone_size: .
v_call: TRBV24-1

cdr3_aa: CASRVDGVNTEAFF
cdr3_nt: TGTGCCAGCAGAGTGGACGGGGTGAACACTGAAGCTTTCTTT
d_call: .
j_call: TRBJ1-1
clone_size: .
v_call: TRBV2

cdr3_aa: CASSQAVTNEKLFF
cdr3_nt: TGTGCCAGCAGCCAAGCCGTGACCAATGAAAAACTGTTTTTT
d_call: .
j_call: TRBJ1-4
clone_size: .
v_call: TRBV3-1/TRBV3-2

cdr3_aa: CASSEVGTGTEAFF
cdr3_nt: TGTGCCAGCAGTGAAGTGGGGACAGGGACTGAAGCTTTCTTT
d_call: TRBD1
j_call: TRBJ1-1
clone_size: .
v_call: TRBV2

cdr3_aa: CASTIGLLYNEQFF
cdr3_nt: TGTGCCAGCACTATCGGACTCCTCTACAATGAGCAGTTCTTC
d_call: .
j_call: TRBJ2-1
clone_size: .
v_call: TRBV28

cdr3_aa: CAWNRENEKLFF
cdr3_nt: TGTGCCTGGAACAGAGAAAATGAAAAACTGTTTTTT
d_call: .
j_call: TRBJ1-4
clone_size: .
v_call: TRBV30

cdr3_aa: CASSQDPYVGSEAFF
cdr3_nt: TGTGCCAGCAGCCAAGATCCATACGTAGGATCTGAAGCTTTCTTT
d_call: .
j_call: TRBJ1-1
clone_size: few
v_call: TRBV3-1/TRBV3-2

cdr3_aa: CASSLAKLAGGVEQFF
cdr3_nt: TGCGCCAGCAGCTTGGCCAAACTAGCGGGAGGAGTTGAGCAGTTCTTC
d_call: TRBD2
j_call: TRBJ2-1
clone_size: .
v_call: TRBV5-1

cdr3_aa: CASRGHTEAFF
cdr3_nt: TGTGCCAGCAGGGGCCACACTGAAGCTTTCTTT
d_call: .
j_call: TRBJ1-1
clone_size: .
v_call: TRBV25-1

cdr3_aa: CASSLYLGQGGSPLHF
cdr3_nt: TGTGCCAGCAGCTTATATTTGGGACAGGGAGGTTCACCCCTCCACTTT
d_call: TRBD1
j_call: TRBJ1-6
clone_size: few
v_call: TRBV7-8

cdr3_aa: CASSDREATDTQYF
cdr3_nt: TGTGCCAGCAGTGACAGGGAGGCAACAGATACGCAGTATTTT
d_call: .
j_call: TRBJ2-3
clone_size: .
v_call: TRBV6-1

cdr3_aa: CASSVEDSTDTQYF
cdr3_nt: TGTGCCAGCAGCGTAGAGGACAGCACAGATACGCAGTATTTT
d_call: .
j_call: TRBJ2-3
clone_size: .
v_call: TRBV9